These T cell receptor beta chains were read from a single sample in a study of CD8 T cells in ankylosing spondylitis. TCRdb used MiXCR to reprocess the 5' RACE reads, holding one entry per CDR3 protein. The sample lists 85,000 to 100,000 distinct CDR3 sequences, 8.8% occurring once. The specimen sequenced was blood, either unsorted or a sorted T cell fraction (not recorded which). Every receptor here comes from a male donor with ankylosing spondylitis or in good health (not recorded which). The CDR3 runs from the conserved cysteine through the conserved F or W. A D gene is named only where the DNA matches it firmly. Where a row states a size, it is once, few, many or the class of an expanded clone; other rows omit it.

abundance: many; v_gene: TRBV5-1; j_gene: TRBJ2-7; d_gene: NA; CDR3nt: TGCGCCAGCAGCTTCGCCGGGACAACCTACGAGCAGTACTTC; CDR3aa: CASSFAGTTYEQYF
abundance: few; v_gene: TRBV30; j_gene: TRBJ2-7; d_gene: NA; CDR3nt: TGTGCCTGGAGTAAGGATTACTACGAGCAGTACTTC; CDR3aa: CAWSKDYYEQYF
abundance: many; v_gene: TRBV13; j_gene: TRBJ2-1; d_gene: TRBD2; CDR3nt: TGTGCCAGCAGCCTTGGACTAGCGGGGCCTCATGAGCAGTTCTTC; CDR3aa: CASSLGLAGPHEQFF
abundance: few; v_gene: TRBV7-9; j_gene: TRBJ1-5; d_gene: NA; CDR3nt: TGTGCCAGCAGCTTTTCGGGGGGCAATCAGCCCCAGCATTTT; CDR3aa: CASSFSGGNQPQHF
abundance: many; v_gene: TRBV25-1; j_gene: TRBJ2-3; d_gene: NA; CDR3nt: TGTGCCAGCATCTCCGGACAGAGCACAGATACGCAGTATTTT; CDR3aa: CASISGQSTDTQYF
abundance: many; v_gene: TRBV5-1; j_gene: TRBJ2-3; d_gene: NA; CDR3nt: TGCGCCAGCAGCTGGGCAGGGATCGCCACAGATACGCAGTATTTT; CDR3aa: CASSWAGIATDTQYF
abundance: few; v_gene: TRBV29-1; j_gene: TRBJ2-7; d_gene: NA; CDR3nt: TGCAGCGTTGAAGGGGAGGACCGCTACGAGCAGTACTTC; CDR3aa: CSVEGEDRYEQYF
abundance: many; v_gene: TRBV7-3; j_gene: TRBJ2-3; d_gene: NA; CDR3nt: TGTGCCAGCAGCTGGGGTGTGGGGGGCACAGATACGCAGTATTTT; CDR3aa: CASSWGVGGTDTQYF
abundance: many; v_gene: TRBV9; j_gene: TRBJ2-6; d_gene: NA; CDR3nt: TGTGCCAGCAGCGTTACACAACCTGGGGCCAACGTCCTGACTTTC; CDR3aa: CASSVTQPGANVLTF
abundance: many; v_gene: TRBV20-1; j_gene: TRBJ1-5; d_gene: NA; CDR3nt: TGCAGTGCTAGAGATCTGGACGGGCGGGGCAATCAGCCCCAGCATTTT; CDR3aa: CSARDLDGRGNQPQHF
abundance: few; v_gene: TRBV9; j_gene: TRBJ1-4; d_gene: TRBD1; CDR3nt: TGTGCCAGCAGCGGCGCAGGGGGCGCGAGTGAAAAACTGTTTTTT; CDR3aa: CASSGAGGASEKLFF
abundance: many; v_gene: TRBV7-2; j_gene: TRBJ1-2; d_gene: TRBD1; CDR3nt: TGTGCCAGCAGCCCGGGACAGGGATATGGCTACACCTTC; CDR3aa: CASSPGQGYGYTF
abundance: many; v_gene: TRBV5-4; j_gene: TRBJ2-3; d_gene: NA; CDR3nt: TGTGCCAGCAGCACTCAATCTAGCAGCGGTAGCACAGATACGCAGTATTTT; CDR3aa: CASSTQSSSGSTDTQYF
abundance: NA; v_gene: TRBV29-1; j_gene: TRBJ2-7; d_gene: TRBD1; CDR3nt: TGCAGCGTCGCCGGGACAGGGGCCGAGCAGTACTTC; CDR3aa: CSVAGTGAEQYF
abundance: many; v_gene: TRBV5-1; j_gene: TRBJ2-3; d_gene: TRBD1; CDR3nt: TGCGCCAGCGGACAGGGCGGACTGGGCACAGATACGCAGTATTTT; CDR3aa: CASGQGGLGTDTQYF
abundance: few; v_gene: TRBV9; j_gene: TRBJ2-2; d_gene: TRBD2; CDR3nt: TGTGCCAGCAGCGGTGGAGGAGGACTAGCGGGGAGAACCGGGGAGCTGTTTTTT; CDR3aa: CASSGGGGLAGRTGELFF
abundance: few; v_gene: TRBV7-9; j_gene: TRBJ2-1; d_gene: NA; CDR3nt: TGTGCCAGCAGCTTAGTCCCAATTGCCGGGGGGCGGAATGAGCAGTTCTTC; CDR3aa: CASSLVPIAGGRNEQFF
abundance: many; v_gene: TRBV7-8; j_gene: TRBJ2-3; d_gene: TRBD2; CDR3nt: TGTGCCAGCAGCTTTACTAGCGGGGGGGGATCAGATACGCAGTATTTT; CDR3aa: CASSFTSGGGSDTQYF
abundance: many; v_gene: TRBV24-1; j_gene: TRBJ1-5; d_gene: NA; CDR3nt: TGTGCCACCAGTGATTTGAGGGGAGATAGCAATCAGCCCCAGCATTTT; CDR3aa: CATSDLRGDSNQPQHF
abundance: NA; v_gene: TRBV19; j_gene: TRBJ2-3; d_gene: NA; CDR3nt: TGTGCCAGTAGTATTATTGACAGAACCGACACAGATACGCAGTATTTT; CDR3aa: CASSIIDRTDTDTQYF
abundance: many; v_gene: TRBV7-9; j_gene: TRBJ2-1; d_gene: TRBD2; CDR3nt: TGTGCCAGCAGCTTAGCCGCCAGCGGGGGGCAGAATGAGCAGTTCTTC; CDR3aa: CASSLAASGGQNEQFF
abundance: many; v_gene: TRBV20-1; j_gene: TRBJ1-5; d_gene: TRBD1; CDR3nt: TGCAGTGCTAGGGACCCGGACAGGGGAGGGGGCGGACGGAATCAGCCCCAGCATTTT; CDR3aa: CSARDPDRGGGGRNQPQHF
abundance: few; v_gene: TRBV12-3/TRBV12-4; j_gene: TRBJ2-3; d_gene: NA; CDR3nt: TGTGCCAGCAGGCGAGATGAGGCAGATACGCAGTATTTT; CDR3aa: CASRRDEADTQYF
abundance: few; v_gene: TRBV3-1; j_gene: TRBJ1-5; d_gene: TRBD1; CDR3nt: TGTGCCAGCAGCCTAAACACACAGGGGGGTGAGGACGGGCAGCCCCAGCATTTT; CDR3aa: CASSLNTQGGEDGQPQHF
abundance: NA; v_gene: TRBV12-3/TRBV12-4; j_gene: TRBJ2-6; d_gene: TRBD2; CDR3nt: TGTGCCTTCTGTTTAGTAGGCGGGGGGGCCGGCTCTGGGGCCAACGTCCTGACTTTC; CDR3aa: CAFCLVGGGAGSGANVLTF
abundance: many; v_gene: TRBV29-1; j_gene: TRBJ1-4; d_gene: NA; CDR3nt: TGCAGCGTTGTGTCAGGGCCTAATGAAAAACTGTTTTTT; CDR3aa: CSVVSGPNEKLFF
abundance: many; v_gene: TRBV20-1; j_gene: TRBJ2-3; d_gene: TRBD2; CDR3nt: TGCAGTGCTGCTACTAGCGGGGGTACAGATACGCAGTATTTT; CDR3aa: CSAATSGGTDTQYF
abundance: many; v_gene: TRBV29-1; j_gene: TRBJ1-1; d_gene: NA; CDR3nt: TGCAGCGTTGAAGACAGCCACACTGAAGCTTTCTTT; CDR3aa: CSVEDSHTEAFF
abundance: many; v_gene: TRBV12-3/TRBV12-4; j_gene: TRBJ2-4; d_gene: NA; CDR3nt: TGTGCCAGCGGTGTAAGGGCGGCCAAAAACATTCAGTACTTC; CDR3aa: CASGVRAAKNIQYF
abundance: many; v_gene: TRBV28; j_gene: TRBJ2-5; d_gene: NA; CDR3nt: TGTGCCAGCAGTTACCTGGGCCAGGAGGAGACCCAGTACTTC; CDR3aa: CASSYLGQEETQYF
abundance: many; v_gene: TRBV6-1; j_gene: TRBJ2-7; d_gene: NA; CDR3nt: TGTGCCAGCAGCTCCACCCACGAGCAGTACTTC; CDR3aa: CASSSTHEQYF
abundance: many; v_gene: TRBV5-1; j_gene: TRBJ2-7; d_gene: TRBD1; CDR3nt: TGCGCCAGCAGCTTGGGACAGGGACCCGGCGAGCAGTACTTC; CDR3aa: CASSLGQGPGEQYF
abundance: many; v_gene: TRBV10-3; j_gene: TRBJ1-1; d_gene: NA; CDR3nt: TGTGCCATCAGTGATTGGGGTAACGACGCAAACACTGAAGCTTTCTTT; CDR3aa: CAISDWGNDANTEAFF
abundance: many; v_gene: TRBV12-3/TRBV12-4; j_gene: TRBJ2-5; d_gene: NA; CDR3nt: TGTGCCAGCAGACTGACAGGTGTGGAGACCCAGTACTTC; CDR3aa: CASRLTGVETQYF
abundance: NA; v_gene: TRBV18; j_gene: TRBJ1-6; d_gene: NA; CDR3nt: TGTGCCAGCTCACCAGGGGTGGGTAATTCACCCCTCCACTTT; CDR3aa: CASSPGVGNSPLHF
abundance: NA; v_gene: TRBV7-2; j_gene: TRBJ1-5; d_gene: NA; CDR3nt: TGTGCCAGCAGCTTAGTTGCTCTCAATCAGCCCCAGCATTTT; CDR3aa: CASSLVALNQPQHF
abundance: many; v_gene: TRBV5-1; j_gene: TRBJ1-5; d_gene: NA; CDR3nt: TGCGCCAGCAGCTTTGCAGGGACTAGCAATCAGCCCCAGCATTTT; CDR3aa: CASSFAGTSNQPQHF
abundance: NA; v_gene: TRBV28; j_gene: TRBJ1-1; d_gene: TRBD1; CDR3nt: TGTGCCAGCAGACCTGACAGGGGTTACACTGAAGCTTTCTTT; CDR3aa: CASRPDRGYTEAFF
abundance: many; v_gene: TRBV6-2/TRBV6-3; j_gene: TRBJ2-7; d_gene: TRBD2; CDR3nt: TGTGCCAGCACCCCCGCGGGGGGGGCGGACGAGCAGTACTTC; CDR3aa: CASTPAGGADEQYF
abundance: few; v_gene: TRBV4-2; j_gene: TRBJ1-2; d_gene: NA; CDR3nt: TGTGCCAGCAGCCTCCCGGACGGGAACTATGGCTACACCTTC; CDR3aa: CASSLPDGNYGYTF
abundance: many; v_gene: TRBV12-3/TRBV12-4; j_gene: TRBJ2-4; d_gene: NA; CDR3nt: TGTGCCAGCACTGAGGCGGGCTCCAAAAACATTCAGTACTTC; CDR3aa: CASTEAGSKNIQYF
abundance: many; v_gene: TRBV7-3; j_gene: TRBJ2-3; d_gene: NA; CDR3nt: TGTGCCAGCAGCTTAACCGGGACGTTGAGGGCAGATACGCAGTATTTT; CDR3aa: CASSLTGTLRADTQYF
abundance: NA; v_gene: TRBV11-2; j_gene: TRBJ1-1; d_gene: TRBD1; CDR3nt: TGTGCCAGCAGCTTAAGGTCCGGGACAGGGGACCTGAACACTGAAGCTTTCTTT; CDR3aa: CASSLRSGTGDLNTEAFF